The source of this T cell receptor beta chain is a study of neurological immune-mediated disorders (dated by TCRdb to the late 2010s). Study-level background: Among the roughly 35 multiple sclerosis patients, approximately 30 had relapsing-remitting MS and 3 had secondary progressive MS. The study compared peripheral blood TCR-beta repertoires of HTLV-I-associated myelopathy (HAM/TSP) patients, multiple sclerosis patients and healthy controls using UMI-based sequencing. Alongside PBMC samples, the set of approximately 100 TCR-beta libraries contained longitudinal samples, technical triplicates, and paired CD4+ and CD8+ T-cell subsets that had been sorted. Of the approximately 66 subjects in the cohort, around 15 were HAM/TSP patients, around 35 were multiple sclerosis patients, and some 20 were healthy controls.

cDNA synthesis used template-switch 5'RACE with a primer carrying a 10-nucleotide random unique molecular identifier tagging each TCR transcript. Every sequencing run yielded over 190 million TCR-beta sequences covering 15-18 subjects. Total RNA was extracted with the RNeasy kit. Using the KAPA Real-time Library Amplification kit, TCR-beta VDJ regions were amplified with primers for the TCR constant region and the 5'RACE anchor. Sample indexes and Illumina adaptors were added in a first PCR, and a second PCR then increased library yield. The roughly 650 bp TCR product was size-selected on a 2% E-gel SizeSelection system after Ampure bead purification. Library quality was checked on a Bioanalyzer, concentration was measured with Qubit, and libraries were quantified with the Kapa Library Quantification kit before pooling. An Illumina HiSeq 2500 was used to sequence the libraries paired-end at 2 x 150 bp. To increase sequence diversity, roughly 24-31% phiX was spiked into each library pool. In the source study's methods: The quality-filtered reads were processed with the UMI-based MiGEC pipeline, whose error correction step removed more than 80% of the raw TCR sequences. IMGT germline references were used for aligning VDJ genes, and each clonotype was defined as a unique CDR3 amino acid sequence together with its V-J genes. Clonal expansion, Shannon diversity and CDR3 relatedness were evaluated with VDJtools (CalcPairwiseDistances, ClusterSamples), while phylogenetic trees were built in CLCbio workbench. A clone was classed as expanded if it had 8 or more unique UMIs, a cutoff based on coefficient-of-variation modelling across technical triplicates. TCRdb reran the public reads through fastp at Q25 and MiXCR, keeping productive beta chains. Every CDR3 protein is listed once, alongside the most common genes and DNA of its rows. The V and J calls shown here were made by TCRdb, not taken from the authors' results. The sample data list about 66,000 distinct CDR3 sequences, and under 5.5% of these were observed just once. Clones ranked in the top ten supply about 2% of the sample.

Overall study results and their limits: In phylogenetic analysis, the repertoires of 18 of 34 MS patients grouped into a cluster of related CDR3 sequences, which suggests a possible signature at the repertoire level. Across subjects, expanded clones never shared an identical CDR3 amino acid sequence, which suggests that the TCR-beta repertoires in every group were private. The highest TCR clonal expansion was observed in HAM/TSP patients, whereas the lowest was observed in MS patients, even when compared with healthy controls. No clinical or MRI features were associated with the MS cluster, and the authors said that larger cohorts are needed.

Libraries from unsorted PBMCs were made from 2 million PBMCs kept in RNAlater at -80 degrees C until RNA extraction. The multiple sclerosis patients were enrolled in a US clinical protocol that evaluated disease progression with magnetic resonance imaging. PBMCs were separated from peripheral blood using Ficoll-Hypaque density gradient centrifugation and then cryopreserved in liquid nitrogen. V sheds 10 bases and J sheds 2 bases, leaving 18 bases between their ends. According to the germline V gene (reference sequence), CDR1 reads MNHNY and CDR2 reads SVGAGI. From cysteine to phenylalanine, the CDR3 is 14 amino acids long. The CDR3 DNA has 42 bases and is translated from base 1. This clonotype was observed many times. Its cognate antigen has yet to be identified. No qualities accompany the bases; no much larger clone lies one base away.

Sequenced material: PBMCs. The clonotype originates from a woman between 65 and 79 years old with multiple sclerosis. Recombination joined TRBV6-6 with TRBJ2-7, with TRBD1 tentatively as D gene (5 bases match). The CDR3 sequence is CATRPGQGAYEQYF. The bases are TGTGCCACCAGGCCCGGGCAAGGGGCCTACGAGCAGTACTTC.